The 11 T cell receptor beta chains below come from one sample, sequenced in a study of blood T cell repertoires in COVID-19. The protocol was immunoSEQ multiplex PCR, while the TCRdb copy is restricted to in-frame clones and leaves out a portion. The sample contains around 57,000 clones, 82% of which appear only once. The sample taken for sequencing was peripheral blood. Every receptor here comes from a woman between 55 and 75 years old with acute or convalescent COVID-19.

The rearrangement uses TRBV25-1 and TRBJ1-2, with 12 bases matching TRBD1. The CDR3 is made up of 14 amino acids. The germline V gene has CDR1 MGHDK and CDR2 SYGVNS. V lost 6 bases to trimming and J lost 6 bases; unmatched junction nucleotides: 5. CDR3 DNA: TGTGCCAGCAGCCGGGACAGGGGGCTAGATGGCTACACCTTC. Residues: CASSRDRGLDGYTF.

The CDR3 region has the DNA TGTGCCAGCAGCTCCAGGGGTGGTTCACCCCTCCACTTT. This gives the protein CASSSRGGSPLHF. The chain carries TRBV5-6 and TRBJ1-6; possibly TRBD1 for D (6 bases). This CDR3 is 13 amino acids long. Germline values: CDR1 SGHDT, CDR2 YYEEEE. Trimming removed 3 bases from V and 9 bases from J, with 10 bases in between.

The CDR3 DNA reads TGTGCCAGCAGTGCGGGACAGTTTCACTATGGCTACACCTTC. Amino acids: CASSAGQFHYGYTF. The chain joins TRBV6-2 or TRBV6-3 to TRBJ1-2; 7 nucleotides align to TRBD1. The CDR3 is made up of 14 amino acids. From germline, CDR1 is MNHEY and CDR2 SVGEGT. V was clipped by 5 bases and J by 3 bases; unmatched bases: 6.

This chain joins TRBV5-1 and TRBJ2-3; maybe TRBD1 (5 bases). Per the germline V gene, CDR1 is SGHRS and CDR2 is YFSETQ. The germline V and J ends were trimmed by 2 bases and 5 bases, with 9 bases remaining between them. This CDR3 spans 13 amino acids. CDR3 amino acids: CASSLQGEDTQYF. In DNA form, the CDR3 reads TGCGCCAGCAGCTTACAAGGGGAAGATACGCAGTATTTT. Supplemented by reference TRBV5-1 and TRBJ2-3, the full variable domain reads KAGVTQTPRYLIKTRGQQVTLSCSPISGHRSVSWYQQTPGQGLQFLFEYFSETQRNKGNFPGRFSGRQFSNSRSEMNVSTLELGDSALYLCASSLQGEDTQYFGPGTRLTVL.

The chain carries TRBV5-1 and TRBJ2-2; 7 nucleotides line up with TRBD2. The germline CDR1 and CDR2 sequences are SGHRS and YFSETQ. J lost 4 bases, V lost 4 bases, and 4 bases had no gene match. This CDR3 spans 14 amino acids. CDR3 protein: CASSDRGGTGELFF. The CDR3 bases are TGCGCCAGCAGCGACCGCGGGGGCACCGGGGAGCTGTTTTTT.

The rearrangement uses TRBV5-4 and TRBJ2-3; 7 nucleotides match TRBD2. J was trimmed by 4 bases and V by 1 base; bases with no gene match: 6. Germline V CDR1 and CDR2: SGHNT, YYREEE (reference sequence). The CDR3 length is 15 residues. DNA of the CDR3: TGTGCCAGCAGCTTGCAGAGGGGAGGGGCAGATACGCAGTATTTT. This codes for CASSLQRGGADTQYF.

The CDR3 nucleotides read TGTGCCGGCTTGACTGTGAACACTGAAGCTTTCTTT. Translation gives CAGLTVNTEAFF. The chain has TRBV30 and TRBJ1-1; D gene ambiguous. Trimming pared 8 bases from V and 0 bases from J, leaving 10 bases between. From germline, CDR1 is GTSNPN and CDR2 SVGIG (reference sequence). This CDR3 is 12 amino acids long.

The chain recombines TRBV2 with TRBJ2-5; tentatively, D is TRBD1 (6 bases). This CDR3 comprises 14 residues. Per germline, CDR1 SNHLY and CDR2 FYNNEI. V was cut by 1 base and J by 4 bases, with 10 bases left in between. The DNA for the CDR3 is TGTGCCAGCAGTGAAGGGCGAGGGGGAGAGACCCAGTACTTC. Protein sequence: CASSEGRGGETQYF.

V and J are TRBV4-3 and TRBJ2-1, with TRBD2 identical over 9 bases. Germline CDR1 is LGHNA and CDR2 is YSLEER. The junction had 6 bases not matched to a gene; V was cut back by 0 bases and J by 12 bases. This CDR3 region has 14 residues. CDR3: CASSQDLAGSWQFF. In DNA form, the CDR3 reads TGCGCCAGCAGCCAAGATCTAGCGGGGTCATGGCAGTTCTTC.

This clone showed up just once. This chain uses TRBV6-1 with TRBJ1-6; D perhaps matches TRBD1 (5 bases). The V end was cut by 0 bases, the J end by 10 bases, with 13 bases between. In germline, CDR1 is MNHNS, CDR2 SASEGT. The CDR3 covers 15 residues. The CDR3 reads CASSEALGGGSPLHF. CDR3 in DNA: TGTGCCAGCAGTGAAGCGCTAGGTGGGGGGTCACCCCTCCACTTT.

The rearrangement links TRBV10-3 to TRBJ1-2; 9 positions agree with TRBD1. Germline loops: CDR1 ENHRY, CDR2 SYGVKD. This CDR3 has 14 residues. J lost 6 bases, V lost 6 bases, and 8 bases had no gene match. This CDR3 reads CAISDRDRVNGYTF. Written as DNA, the CDR3 is TGTGCCATCAGCGACCGGGACAGGGTAAATGGCTACACCTTC.